This T cell receptor (beta chain) is drawn from a study of shared clonotypes between healthy human individuals. Points from the study as a whole: Some naive CD4 clonotypes, around 5%, turned up in common across several donors.

This clone was counted between two and nine times. As yet, its antigen is unknown. The same CDR3 can be traced to other DNA sequences in this sample. Libraries were prepared by immunoSEQ multiplex PCR; TCRdb keeps only in-frame clonotypes and omits some of them. The sample comprises about 2.2 million clones, about 92% of which are singletons, and 1.5% to 2% rests with the top ten. V was trimmed by 5 bases and J by 1 base, leaving 8 bases between them. CDR1 SEHNR and CDR2 FQNEAQ come from the germline V gene (reference sequence). The CDR3 contains 13 residues. Naive CD8 cells lacked CD45RO, underwent positive selection for CCR7 and left out terminally differentiated effector memory CD45RA+ cells. The donor cohort consisted entirely of Caucasian adults residing in Nashville, Tennessee.

The specimen sequenced was naive CD8+ T cells from PBMCs. The rearrangement links TRBV7-9 to TRBJ1-1; no clear D gene. This receptor was identified in a young man in good health. Some clones in this sample may be carry-over from other donors' samples. The CDR3 loop is CASSPPGNTEAFF. The CDR3 DNA follows: TGTGCCAGCAGCCCCCCGGGGAACACTGAAGCTTTCTTT.